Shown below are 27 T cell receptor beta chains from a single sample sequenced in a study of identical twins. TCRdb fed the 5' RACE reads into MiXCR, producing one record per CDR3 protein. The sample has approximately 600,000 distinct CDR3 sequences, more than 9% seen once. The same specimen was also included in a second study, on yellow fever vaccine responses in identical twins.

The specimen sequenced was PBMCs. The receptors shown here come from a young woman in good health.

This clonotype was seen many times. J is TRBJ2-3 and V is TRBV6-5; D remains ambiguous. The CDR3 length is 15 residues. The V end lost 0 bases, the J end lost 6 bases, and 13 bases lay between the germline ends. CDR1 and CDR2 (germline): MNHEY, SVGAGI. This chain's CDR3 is CASSYSTSTADTQYF. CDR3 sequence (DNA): TGTGCCAGCAGTTACTCCACTTCGACGGCTGATACGCAGTATTTT.

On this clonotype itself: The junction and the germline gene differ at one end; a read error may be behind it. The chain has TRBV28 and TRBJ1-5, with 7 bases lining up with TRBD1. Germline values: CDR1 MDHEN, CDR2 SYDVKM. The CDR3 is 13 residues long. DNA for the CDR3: TGTGCAAGCAGCCGGACAGGCGCCCAGCCCCAGCATTTT. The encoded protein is CASSRTGAQPQHF.

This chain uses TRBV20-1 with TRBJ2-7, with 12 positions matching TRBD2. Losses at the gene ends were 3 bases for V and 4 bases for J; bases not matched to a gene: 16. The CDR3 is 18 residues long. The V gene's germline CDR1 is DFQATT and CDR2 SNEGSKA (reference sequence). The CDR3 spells CSASPFVSSGRARYEQYF. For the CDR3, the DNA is TGCAGTGCTAGTCCCTTTGTTTCTAGCGGGAGGGCCAGGTACGAGCAGTACTTC.

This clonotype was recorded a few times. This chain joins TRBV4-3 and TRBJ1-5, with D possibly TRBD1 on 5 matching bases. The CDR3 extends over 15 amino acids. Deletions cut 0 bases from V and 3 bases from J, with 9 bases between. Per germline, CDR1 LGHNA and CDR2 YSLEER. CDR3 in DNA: TGCGCCAGCAGCCAAGATCTAGGGGTCAATCAGCCCCAGCATTTT. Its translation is CASSQDLGVNQPQHF.

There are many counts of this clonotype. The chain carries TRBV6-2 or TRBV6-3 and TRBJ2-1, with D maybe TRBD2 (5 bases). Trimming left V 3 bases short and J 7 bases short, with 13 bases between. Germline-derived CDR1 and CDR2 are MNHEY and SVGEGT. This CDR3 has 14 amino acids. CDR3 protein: CASSYYPGENEQFF. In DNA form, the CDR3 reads TGTGCCAGCAGTTATTACCCCGGGGAAAATGAGCAGTTCTTC.

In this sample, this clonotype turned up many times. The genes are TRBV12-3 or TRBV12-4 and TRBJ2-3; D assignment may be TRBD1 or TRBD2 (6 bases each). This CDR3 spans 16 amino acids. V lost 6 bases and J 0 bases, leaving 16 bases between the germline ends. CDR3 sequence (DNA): TGTGCCAGCAGGCCTTGGGGGGACACGAGCACAGATACGCAGTATTTT. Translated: CASRPWGDTSTDTQYF.

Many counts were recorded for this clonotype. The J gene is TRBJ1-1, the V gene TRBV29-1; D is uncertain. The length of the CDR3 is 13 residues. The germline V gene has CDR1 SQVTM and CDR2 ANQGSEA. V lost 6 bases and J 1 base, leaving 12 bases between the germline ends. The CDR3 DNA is TGCAGCGTGTTCCGTGGCGGGAACACTGAAGCTTTCTTT. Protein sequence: CSVFRGGNTEAFF.

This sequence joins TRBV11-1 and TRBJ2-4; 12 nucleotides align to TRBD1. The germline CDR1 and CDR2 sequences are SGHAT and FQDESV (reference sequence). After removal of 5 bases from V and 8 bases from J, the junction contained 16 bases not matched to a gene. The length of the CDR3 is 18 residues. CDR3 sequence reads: CASSPRGQGARVRDIQYF. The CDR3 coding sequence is TGTGCCAGCAGCCCGAGGGGACAGGGGGCCCGTGTGCGGGACATTCAGTACTTC.

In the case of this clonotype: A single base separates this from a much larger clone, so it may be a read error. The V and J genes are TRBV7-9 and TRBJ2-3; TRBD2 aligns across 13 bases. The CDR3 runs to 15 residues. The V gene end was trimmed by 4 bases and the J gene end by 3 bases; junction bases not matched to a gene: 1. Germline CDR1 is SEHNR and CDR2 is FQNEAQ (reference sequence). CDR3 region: CASSWTSGRTDTQYF. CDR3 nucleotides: TGTGCCAGCAGCTGGACTAGCGGGAGAACAGATACGCAGTATTTT.

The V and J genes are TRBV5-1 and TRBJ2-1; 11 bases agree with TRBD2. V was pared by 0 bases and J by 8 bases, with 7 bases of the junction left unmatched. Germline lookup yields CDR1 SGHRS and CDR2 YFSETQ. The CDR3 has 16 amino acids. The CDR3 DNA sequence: TGCGCCAGCAGCTTGGTAGCGGGAGGGCTGGTTGATGAGCAGTTCTTC. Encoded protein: CASSLVAGGLVDEQFF.

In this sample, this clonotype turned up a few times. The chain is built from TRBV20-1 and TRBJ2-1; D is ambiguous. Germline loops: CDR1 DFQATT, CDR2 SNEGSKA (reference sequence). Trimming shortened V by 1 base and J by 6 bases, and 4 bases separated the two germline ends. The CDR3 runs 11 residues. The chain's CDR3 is CSARGSNEQFF. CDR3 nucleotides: TGCAGTGCTAGAGGGTCCAATGAGCAGTTCTTC.

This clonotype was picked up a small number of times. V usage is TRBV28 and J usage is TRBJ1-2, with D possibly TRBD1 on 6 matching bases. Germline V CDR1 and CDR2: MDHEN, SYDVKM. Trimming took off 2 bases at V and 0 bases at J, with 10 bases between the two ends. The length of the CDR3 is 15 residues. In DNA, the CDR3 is TGTGCCAGCAGTTTAGGGGACAAGACTAACTATGGCTACACCTTC. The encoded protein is CASSLGDKTNYGYTF.

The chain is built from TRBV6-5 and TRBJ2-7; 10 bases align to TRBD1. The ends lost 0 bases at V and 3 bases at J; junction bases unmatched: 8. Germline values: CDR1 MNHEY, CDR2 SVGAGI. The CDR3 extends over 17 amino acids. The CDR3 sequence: CASSYSTGGSSIYEQYF. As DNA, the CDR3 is TGTGCCAGCAGTTACTCGACAGGGGGCTCTTCCATCTACGAGCAGTACTTC.

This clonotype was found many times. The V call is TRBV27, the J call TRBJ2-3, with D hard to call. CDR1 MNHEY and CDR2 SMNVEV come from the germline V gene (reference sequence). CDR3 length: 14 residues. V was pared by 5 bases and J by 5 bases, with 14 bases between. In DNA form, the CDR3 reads TGTGCCAGCAGTGGGCTTGGGCTAAAAGATACGCAGTATTTT. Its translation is CASSGLGLKDTQYF.

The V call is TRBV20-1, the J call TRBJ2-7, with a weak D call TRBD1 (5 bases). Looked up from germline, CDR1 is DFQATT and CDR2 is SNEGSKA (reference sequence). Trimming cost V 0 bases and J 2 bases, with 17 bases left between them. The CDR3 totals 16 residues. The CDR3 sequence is CSARDPLQDIAYEQYF. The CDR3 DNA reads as TGCAGTGCTAGAGATCCTTTACAGGACATCGCCTACGAGCAGTACTTC.

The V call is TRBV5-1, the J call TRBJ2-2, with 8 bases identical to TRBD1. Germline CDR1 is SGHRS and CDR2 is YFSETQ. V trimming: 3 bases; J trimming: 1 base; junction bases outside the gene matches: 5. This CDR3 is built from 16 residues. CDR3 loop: CASSSSDRGNTGELFF. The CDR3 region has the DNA TGCGCCAGCAGCTCCTCCGACAGGGGGAACACCGGGGAGCTGTTTTTT.

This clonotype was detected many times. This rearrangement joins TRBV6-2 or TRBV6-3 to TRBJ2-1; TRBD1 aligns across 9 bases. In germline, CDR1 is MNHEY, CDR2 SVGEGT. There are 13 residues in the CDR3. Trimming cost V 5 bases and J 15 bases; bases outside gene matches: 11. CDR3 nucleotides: TGTGCCAGCAGTCCAACCACACAGGGGGCTCGGTTCTTC. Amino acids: CASSPTTQGARFF.

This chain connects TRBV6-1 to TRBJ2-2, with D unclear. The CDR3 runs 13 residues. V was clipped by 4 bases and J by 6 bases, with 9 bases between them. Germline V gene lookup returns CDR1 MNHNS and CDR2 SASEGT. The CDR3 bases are TGTGCCAGCAGTGGTCTAGGGTCCGGGGAGCTGTTTTTT. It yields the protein CASSGLGSGELFF.

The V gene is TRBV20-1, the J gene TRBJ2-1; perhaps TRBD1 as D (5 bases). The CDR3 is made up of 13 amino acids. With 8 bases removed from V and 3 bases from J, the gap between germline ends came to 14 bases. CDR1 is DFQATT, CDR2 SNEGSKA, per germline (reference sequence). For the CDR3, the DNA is TGCAGTTCAGGGTTTGATTTCTACAATGAGCAGTTCTTC. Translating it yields CSSGFDFYNEQFF.

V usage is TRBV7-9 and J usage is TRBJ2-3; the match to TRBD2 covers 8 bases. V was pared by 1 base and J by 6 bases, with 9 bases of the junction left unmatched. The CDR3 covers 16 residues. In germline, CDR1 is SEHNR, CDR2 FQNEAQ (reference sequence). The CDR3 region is CASSLGTSGSQDTQYF. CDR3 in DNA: TGTGCCAGCAGCTTAGGAACTAGCGGTTCGCAGGATACGCAGTATTTT.

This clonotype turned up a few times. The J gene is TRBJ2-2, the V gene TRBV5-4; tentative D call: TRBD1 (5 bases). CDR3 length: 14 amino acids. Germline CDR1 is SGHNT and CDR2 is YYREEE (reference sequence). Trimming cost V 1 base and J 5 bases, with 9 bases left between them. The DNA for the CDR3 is TGTGCCAGCAGCTTGATGGGGCCTACCGGGGAGCTGTTTTTT. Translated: CASSLMGPTGELFF. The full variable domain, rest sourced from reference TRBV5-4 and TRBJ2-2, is ETGVTQSPTHLIKTRGQQVTLRCSSQSGHNTVSWYQQALGQGPQFIFQYYREEENGRGNFPPRFSGLQFPNYSSELNVNALELDDSALYLCASSLMGPTGELFFGEGSRLTVL.

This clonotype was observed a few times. The CDR3 DNA reads TGCAGTGCTAGAGAATCACTGGGGACAGGGATCCAAGAGACCCAGTACTTC. Its protein is CSARESLGTGIQETQYF. V is TRBV20-1 and J is TRBJ2-5; TRBD1 agrees at 9 bases. CDR1 and CDR2 (germline): DFQATT, SNEGSKA (reference sequence). CDR3 size: 17 residues. The ends lost 0 bases at V and 1 base at J; junction bases unmatched: 9.

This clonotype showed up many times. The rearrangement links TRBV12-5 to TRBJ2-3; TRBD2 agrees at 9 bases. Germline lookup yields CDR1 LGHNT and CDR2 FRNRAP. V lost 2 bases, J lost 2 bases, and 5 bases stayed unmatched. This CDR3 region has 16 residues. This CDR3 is CASGLSSSGTTDTQYF. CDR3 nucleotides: TGTGCTAGTGGTTTGAGTTCTAGCGGGACCACAGATACGCAGTATTTT. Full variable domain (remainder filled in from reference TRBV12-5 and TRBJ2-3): DARVTQTPRHKVTEMGQEVTMRCQPILGHNTVFWYRQTMMQGLELLAYFRNRAPLDDSGMPKDRFSAEMPDATLATLKIQPSEPRDSAVYFCASGLSSSGTTDTQYFGPGTRLTVL.

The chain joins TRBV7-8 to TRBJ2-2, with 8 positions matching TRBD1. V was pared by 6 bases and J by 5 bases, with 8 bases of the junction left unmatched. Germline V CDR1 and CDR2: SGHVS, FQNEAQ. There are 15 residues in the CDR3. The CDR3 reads CASRPGTGPTGELFF. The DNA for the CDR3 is TGTGCCAGCAGACCCGGGACAGGACCAACCGGGGAGCTGTTTTTT.

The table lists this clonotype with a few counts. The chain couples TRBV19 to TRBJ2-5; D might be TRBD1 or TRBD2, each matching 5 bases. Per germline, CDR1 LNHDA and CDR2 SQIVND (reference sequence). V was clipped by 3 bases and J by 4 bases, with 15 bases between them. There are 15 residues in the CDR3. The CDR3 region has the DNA TGTGCCAGTAGTATCGTCTCAGGGACGGGAGAGACCCAGTACTTC. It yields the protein CASSIVSGTGETQYF.

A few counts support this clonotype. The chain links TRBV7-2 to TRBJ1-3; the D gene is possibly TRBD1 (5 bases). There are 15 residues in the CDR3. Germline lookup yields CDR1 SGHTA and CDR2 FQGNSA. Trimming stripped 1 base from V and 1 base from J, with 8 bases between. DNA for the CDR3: TGTGCCAGCAGCTTAGACAGGATGTCTGGAAACACCATATATTTT. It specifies CASSLDRMSGNTIYF. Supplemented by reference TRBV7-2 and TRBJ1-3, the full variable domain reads GAGVSQSPSNKVTEKGKDVELRCDPISGHTALYWYRQSLGQGLEFLIYFQGNSAPDKSGLPSDRFSAERTGGSVSTLTIQRTQQEDSAVYLCASSLDRMSGNTIYFGEGSWLTVV.

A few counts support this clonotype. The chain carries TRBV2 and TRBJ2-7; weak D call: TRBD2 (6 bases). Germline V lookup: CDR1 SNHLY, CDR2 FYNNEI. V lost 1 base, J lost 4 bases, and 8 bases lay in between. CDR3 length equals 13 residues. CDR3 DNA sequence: TGTGCCAGCAGTGAAGTCGGGGGATACGAGCAGTACTTC. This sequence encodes CASSEVGGYEQYF.